This T cell receptor (beta chain) came from a study of T cell repertoires in cytomegalovirus infection. For the study at large: CMV infection together with matching HLA type was indicated by public TCR beta signatures.

TCRdb fed the reads into MiXCR, producing one record per CDR3 protein. The sample contains about 360,000 distinct CDR3 sequences, 15% to 20% of which appear only once. The CDR3 sequence is 15 residues long. The germline V and J ends were trimmed by 7 bases and 8 bases, with 20 bases remaining between them. This clonotype was picked up many times. No antigen is known for it. Overall study results and limits: Summed frequency of public TCR beta families distinguished CMV carriers with the relevant HLA. The ex vivo response was dominated by HLA-C-restricted CMV-specific TCR beta clonotypes.

This clonotype originated in a human donor in good health (CMV status not recorded). Some clones in this sample may be carry-over from other donors' samples. The chain links TRBV12-3 or TRBV12-4 to TRBJ1-4; D not certain. Sample: PBMCs. CDR3 nucleotides: TGTGCCAGCACGGAAACCCGGGCAGGTGGGGAAAAACTGTTTTTT. Its protein product is CASTETRAGGEKLFF.